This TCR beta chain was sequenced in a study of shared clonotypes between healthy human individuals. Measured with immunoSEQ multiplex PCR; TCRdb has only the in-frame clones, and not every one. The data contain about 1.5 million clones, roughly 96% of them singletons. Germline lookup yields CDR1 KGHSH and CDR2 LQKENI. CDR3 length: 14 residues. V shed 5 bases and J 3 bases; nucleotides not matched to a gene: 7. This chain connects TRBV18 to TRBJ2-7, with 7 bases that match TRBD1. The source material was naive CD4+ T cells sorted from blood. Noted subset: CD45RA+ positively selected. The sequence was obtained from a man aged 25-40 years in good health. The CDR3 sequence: CASSTLTGSYEQYF. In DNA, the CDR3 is TGTGCCAGCTCAACCTTGACAGGGAGCTACGAGCAGTACTTC.